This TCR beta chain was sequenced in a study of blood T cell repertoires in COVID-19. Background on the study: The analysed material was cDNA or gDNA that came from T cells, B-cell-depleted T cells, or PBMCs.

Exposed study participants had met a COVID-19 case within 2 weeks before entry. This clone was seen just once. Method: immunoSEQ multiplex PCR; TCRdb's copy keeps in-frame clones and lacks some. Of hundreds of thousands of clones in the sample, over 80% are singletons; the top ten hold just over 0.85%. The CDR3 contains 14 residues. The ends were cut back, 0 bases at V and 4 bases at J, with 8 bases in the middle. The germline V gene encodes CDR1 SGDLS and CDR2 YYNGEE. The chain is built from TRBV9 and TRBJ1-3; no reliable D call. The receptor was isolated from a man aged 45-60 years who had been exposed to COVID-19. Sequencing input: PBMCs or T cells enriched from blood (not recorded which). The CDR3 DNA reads TGTGCCAGCAGCGTAGGAGGGTACGGAAACACCATATATTTT. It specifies CASSVGGYGNTIYF.